Listed below are T cell receptor beta chains from one sample, sequenced in a study of metastatic and nonmetastatic thyroid tumors. TCRdb reanalyzed the PCR reads via MiXCR. In the table there are tens of thousands of clones, roughly 29% of which are singletons. Sequenced sample: blood. The source of these receptors is a female donor with papillary thyroid cancer or a benign thyroid nodule (not recorded which). Some clones in this sample may be carry-over from other donors' samples. The CDR3 runs from the conserved cysteine through the conserved F or W. The D gene is left open where the match is weak. The listing skips clone size in some rows; elsewhere it reads once, few, many or a size class.

v_gene: TRBV6-2/TRBV6-3
abundance: few
j_gene: TRBJ2-3
d_gene: -
CDR3nt: TGTGCCAGCACTCCCACGCAGGGTAGCGGTCCCTATAGCACAGATACGCAGTATTTT
CDR3aa: CASTPTQGSGPYSTDTQYF

v_gene: TRBV11-2
abundance: -
j_gene: TRBJ1-6
d_gene: -
CDR3nt: TGTGCCAGCAGCTCAGCAGGCCAGTCTCACTCACCCCTCCACTTT
CDR3aa: CASSSAGQSHSPLHF

v_gene: TRBV20-1
abundance: -
j_gene: TRBJ2-7
d_gene: -
CDR3nt: TGCAGTGCTAGAGGGGACGGGGGCTCCTACGAGCAGTGCTTC
CDR3aa: CSARGDGGSYEQCF

v_gene: TRBV6-2/TRBV6-3
abundance: -
j_gene: TRBJ2-7
d_gene: -
CDR3nt: TGTGCCAGCAGTTACGGAAGATCGGCATACGAGCAGTACTTC
CDR3aa: CASSYGRSAYEQYF

v_gene: TRBV10-2
abundance: few
j_gene: TRBJ2-7
d_gene: -
CDR3nt: TGCGCCAGCATCCCATCAGGGGGGGGGCTTGAGCAGTACTTC
CDR3aa: CASIPSGGGLEQYF

v_gene: TRBV20-1
abundance: many
j_gene: TRBJ1-5
d_gene: -
CDR3nt: TGCAGTGCTAGTCCGGACAGCTTTTATCAGCCCCAGCATTTT
CDR3aa: CSASPDSFYQPQHF

v_gene: TRBV12-3/TRBV12-4
abundance: -
j_gene: TRBJ2-2
d_gene: -
CDR3nt: TGTGCCAGCAGAGTACAGGGTAACACCGGGGAGCTGTTTTTT
CDR3aa: CASRVQGNTGELFF

v_gene: TRBV6-1
abundance: -
j_gene: TRBJ1-5
d_gene: TRBD1
CDR3nt: TGTGCCAGCAGTGACAGGGGGCGTCAGCCCCAGCATTTT
CDR3aa: CASSDRGRQPQHF

v_gene: TRBV7-2
abundance: -
j_gene: TRBJ2-2
d_gene: -
CDR3nt: TGTGCCAGCAGCTTAGCGCGTATTCGACAGCGGAACACCGGGGAGCTGTTTTTT
CDR3aa: CASSLARIRQRNTGELFF

v_gene: TRBV6-1
abundance: -
j_gene: TRBJ1-6
d_gene: -
CDR3nt: TGTGCCAGCAGTCGCCAGGGAAGGCTTTCACCCCTCCACTTT
CDR3aa: CASSRQGRLSPLHF

v_gene: TRBV27
abundance: few
j_gene: TRBJ2-2
d_gene: -
CDR3nt: TGTGCCAGCAGTTTACAGGGTCGGACCGGGGAGCTGTTTTTT
CDR3aa: CASSLQGRTGELFF

v_gene: TRBV27
abundance: medium-sized
j_gene: TRBJ2-6
d_gene: -
CDR3nt: TGTGCCAGCAGTTTATCGAAGGGGTTCAGCCTCGGCGTCCTGACTTTC
CDR3aa: CASSLSKGFSLGVLTF

v_gene: TRBV6-5
abundance: few
j_gene: TRBJ2-1
d_gene: TRBD1
CDR3nt: TGTGCCAGCAGTTACTCCAGGGGGCCGAGTGAGAACAATGAGCAGTTCTTC
CDR3aa: CASSYSRGPSENNEQFF

v_gene: TRBV18
abundance: -
j_gene: TRBJ2-3
d_gene: -
CDR3nt: TGTGCCAGCTCACCGTCAGATACGCAGTATTTT
CDR3aa: CASSPSDTQYF

v_gene: TRBV12-3/TRBV12-4
abundance: -
j_gene: TRBJ2-3
d_gene: -
CDR3nt: TGTGCCAGCAGTGACCACGGGATCACAGATACGCAGTATTTT
CDR3aa: CASSDHGITDTQYF

v_gene: TRBV10-3
abundance: -
j_gene: TRBJ1-2
d_gene: -
CDR3nt: TGTGCCATCAGCGCTGGTGGGGACTATGGCTACACCTTC
CDR3aa: CAISAGGDYGYTF

v_gene: TRBV20-1
abundance: -
j_gene: TRBJ2-1
d_gene: -
CDR3nt: TGCAGTGCTAGAGAGGACGGGCATGAGCAGTTCTTC
CDR3aa: CSAREDGHEQFF

v_gene: TRBV10-3
abundance: many
j_gene: TRBJ1-1
d_gene: -
CDR3nt: TGTGCCATCAGTGAGTCCCCTAGGCTTGGGGGCAACACTGAAGCTTTCTTT
CDR3aa: CAISESPRLGGNTEAFF

v_gene: TRBV19
abundance: -
j_gene: TRBJ1-1
d_gene: -
CDR3nt: TGTGCCAGTAGTATCCGGGCCCGTGGTGAAGCTTTCTTT
CDR3aa: CASSIRARGEAFF

v_gene: TRBV12-3/TRBV12-4
abundance: -
j_gene: TRBJ2-5
d_gene: -
CDR3nt: TGTGCCAGCAGTTTAAAGGGCCCCCGGGAGACCCAGTACTTC
CDR3aa: CASSLKGPRETQYF

v_gene: TRBV11-3
abundance: -
j_gene: TRBJ2-7
d_gene: -
CDR3nt: TGTGCCAGCAGCTTAGATGGGTGGGTCGAGCAGTACTTC
CDR3aa: CASSLDGWVEQYF

v_gene: TRBV29-1
abundance: few
j_gene: TRBJ2-5
d_gene: TRBD2
CDR3nt: TGCAGCGTTGAAGATCAGGAGCGGGGGACCCAGTACTTC
CDR3aa: CSVEDQERGTQYF

v_gene: TRBV12-3/TRBV12-4
abundance: medium-sized
j_gene: TRBJ2-7
d_gene: -
CDR3nt: TGTGCCAGCAGCATGGGCTACGAGCAGTACTTC
CDR3aa: CASSMGYEQYF

v_gene: TRBV4-2
abundance: -
j_gene: TRBJ2-2
d_gene: -
CDR3nt: TGTGCCAGCAGCCAGATGAGTGGAACCGGGGAGCTGTTTTTT
CDR3aa: CASSQMSGTGELFF

v_gene: TRBV19
abundance: few
j_gene: TRBJ2-5
d_gene: TRBD1
CDR3nt: TGTGCCAGTACCCCACCGGGACAGTCTCAAGAGACCCAGTACTTC
CDR3aa: CASTPPGQSQETQYF

v_gene: TRBV6-2/TRBV6-3
abundance: -
j_gene: TRBJ2-1
d_gene: TRBD2
CDR3nt: TGTGTCAGCAGTTACTCGGTGGGACTAGCGGGAGATGAGCAGTTCTTC
CDR3aa: CVSSYSVGLAGDEQFF

v_gene: TRBV11-2
abundance: few
j_gene: TRBJ2-2
d_gene: -
CDR3nt: TGTGCCAGCAGCTTCTTAACCGGACCGGTCAACACCGGGGAGCTGTTTTTT
CDR3aa: CASSFLTGPVNTGELFF

v_gene: TRBV27
abundance: many
j_gene: TRBJ2-5
d_gene: -
CDR3nt: TGTGCCAGCAAGAAACAAGAGACCCAGTACTTC
CDR3aa: CASKKQETQYF

v_gene: TRBV5-1
abundance: once
j_gene: TRBJ2-7
d_gene: -
CDR3nt: TGCGCCAGCTCTCCGGGAGATTTATACGAGCAGTACTTC
CDR3aa: CASSPGDLYEQYF

v_gene: TRBV5-1
abundance: few
j_gene: TRBJ1-3
d_gene: -
CDR3nt: TGCGCCAGCAGCTCGAGAGGGACTGGAAACACCATATATTTT
CDR3aa: CASSSRGTGNTIYF

v_gene: TRBV19
abundance: few
j_gene: TRBJ2-1
d_gene: TRBD2
CDR3nt: TGTGCCAGTAGTATAAGGGAAGGGCTAGCGGGTCGCAATGAGCAGTTCTTC
CDR3aa: CASSIREGLAGRNEQFF

v_gene: TRBV2
abundance: -
j_gene: TRBJ1-5
d_gene: TRBD1
CDR3nt: TGTGCCAGCAGCCGGGACAGGGGGCGTCAGCCCCAGCATTTT
CDR3aa: CASSRDRGRQPQHF

v_gene: TRBV6-5
abundance: few
j_gene: TRBJ1-2
d_gene: -
CDR3nt: TGTGCCAGCAGTTACCCTCCCCAATTCATGGGGTGCTACACCTTT
CDR3aa: CASSYPPQFMGCYTF

v_gene: TRBV12-3/TRBV12-4
abundance: few
j_gene: TRBJ1-3
d_gene: -
CDR3nt: TGTGCCAGCAGTTTGACACAGATTTCCTCTGGAAACACCATATATTTT
CDR3aa: CASSLTQISSGNTIYF

v_gene: TRBV20-1
abundance: -
j_gene: TRBJ1-2
d_gene: -
CDR3nt: TGCAGTGCAAGTCTACTCGTCGGCTACACCTTC
CDR3aa: CSASLLVGYTF

v_gene: TRBV6-1
abundance: -
j_gene: TRBJ1-1
d_gene: TRBD1
CDR3nt: TGTGCCAGCAGCATACAGGGGGAGGGCACTGAAGCTTTCTTT
CDR3aa: CASSIQGEGTEAFF

v_gene: TRBV28
abundance: few
j_gene: TRBJ1-1
d_gene: -
CDR3nt: TGTGCCAGCAAAAAAGGGTCCTTATGGGACACTGAAGCTTTCTTT
CDR3aa: CASKKGSLWDTEAFF

v_gene: TRBV20-1
abundance: -
j_gene: TRBJ2-1
d_gene: TRBD1
CDR3nt: TGCAGTGACCAGGGACAGGGGCTGTACAATGAGCAGTTCTTC
CDR3aa: CSDQGQGLYNEQFF

v_gene: TRBV12-3/TRBV12-4
abundance: -
j_gene: TRBJ2-1
d_gene: TRBD2
CDR3nt: TGTGCCAGCAGTTTCGTGGTGACTAGCGGTATCAATGAGCAGTTCTTC
CDR3aa: CASSFVVTSGINEQFF

v_gene: TRBV6-1
abundance: few
j_gene: TRBJ1-2
d_gene: TRBD1
CDR3nt: TGTGCCAGCAGACCCGGACAGGGGCACTATGGCTACACCTTC
CDR3aa: CASRPGQGHYGYTF

v_gene: TRBV6-1
abundance: few
j_gene: TRBJ1-1
d_gene: -
CDR3nt: TGTGCCAGCAGTCCTCTCCGGGGCCTGGGCACTGAAGCTTTCTTT
CDR3aa: CASSPLRGLGTEAFF